Listed below are T cell receptor beta chains from one sample, sequenced in a study of CD4 T cells in relation to SARS-CoV-2 and coronaviruses. Sequencing used immunoSEQ multiplex PCR; TCRdb keeps in-frame clones, though not all of them. The table records some 11,000 clones, around 73% of them present only once. These receptors have no known antigen. The sequencing input was CD4+ T cells from PBMCs, cultured in vitro. The source is a human donor in good health. Each CDR3 is given with its conserved first and last residue. A D gene is named only where the DNA matches it firmly. Size tells how often a clone was seen (once, few, many) or the class of an expanded clone, and some rows leave it out.

d_call: NA; j_call: TRBJ1-2; v_call: TRBV29-1; clone_size: NA; cdr3_aa: CSVEEGMSSYTF; cdr3_nt: TGCAGCGTTGAAGAGGGTATGTCAAGCTACACCTTC
d_call: TRBD1; j_call: TRBJ1-2; v_call: TRBV9; clone_size: NA; cdr3_aa: CASSVQGAGYGYTF; cdr3_nt: TGTGCCAGCAGCGTACAGGGGGCGGGCTATGGCTACACCTTC
d_call: NA; j_call: TRBJ1-6; v_call: TRBV5-4; clone_size: NA; cdr3_aa: CASSLKQGGSPLHF; cdr3_nt: TGTGCCAGCAGCTTGAAGCAGGGTGGATCACCCCTCCACTTT
d_call: NA; j_call: TRBJ2-1; v_call: TRBV6-4; clone_size: few; cdr3_aa: CASSDSSSYNEQFF; cdr3_nt: TGTGCCAGCAGTGACTCGAGCTCCTACAATGAGCAGTTCTTC
d_call: TRBD2; j_call: TRBJ2-3; v_call: TRBV5-1; clone_size: NA; cdr3_aa: CASSFAAGGLADTQYF; cdr3_nt: TGCGCCAGCAGCTTCGCGGCGGGGGGGCTCGCAGATACGCAGTATTTT
d_call: TRBD1; j_call: TRBJ2-7; v_call: TRBV11-2; clone_size: few; cdr3_aa: CASSSRGTGGANEQYF; cdr3_nt: TGTGCCAGCAGCTCGAGGGGGACAGGGGGTGCCAACGAGCAGTACTTC
d_call: NA; j_call: TRBJ2-2; v_call: TRBV19; clone_size: NA; cdr3_aa: CASSIRGSPPGELFF; cdr3_nt: TGTGCCAGTAGTATCAGGGGCTCCCCCCCCGGGGAGCTGTTTTTT
d_call: NA; j_call: TRBJ2-4; v_call: TRBV10-3; clone_size: few; cdr3_aa: CAVQGSFNIQYF; cdr3_nt: TGTGCCGTCCAGGGAAGTTTCAACATTCAGTACTTC
d_call: TRBD2; j_call: TRBJ2-1; v_call: TRBV7-7; clone_size: NA; cdr3_aa: CASSSGLGLAGGSQNEQFF; cdr3_nt: TGTGCTAGCAGTTCGGGGCTCGGACTAGCGGGAGGTTCTCAAAATGAGCAGTTCTTC
d_call: NA; j_call: TRBJ2-6; v_call: TRBV5-4; clone_size: NA; cdr3_aa: CASSFPGARSGANVLTF; cdr3_nt: TGTGCCAGCAGCTTCCCGGGGGCGCGGTCGGGGGCCAACGTCCTGACTTTC
d_call: TRBD2; j_call: TRBJ2-2; v_call: TRBV19; clone_size: NA; cdr3_aa: CASAGGRNTGELFF; cdr3_nt: TGTGCCAGTGCGGGGGGACGAAACACCGGGGAGCTGTTTTTT
d_call: TRBD1; j_call: TRBJ2-7; v_call: TRBV6-2/TRBV6-3; clone_size: NA; cdr3_aa: CASSSPGTGWHEQYF; cdr3_nt: TGTGCCAGCAGTTCGCCCGGGACAGGGTGGCACGAGCAGTACTTC
d_call: NA; j_call: TRBJ2-2; v_call: TRBV7-2; clone_size: NA; cdr3_aa: CASSVTPRGTGSTGELFF; cdr3_nt: TGTGCCAGCAGCGTAACACCCCGTGGGACGGGGTCCACCGGGGAGCTGTTTTTT
d_call: NA; j_call: TRBJ2-2; v_call: TRBV7-2; clone_size: NA; cdr3_aa: CASSLEGQQGNTGELFF; cdr3_nt: TGTGCCAGCAGCTTAGAGGGCCAGCAAGGGAACACCGGGGAGCTGTTTTTT
d_call: NA; j_call: TRBJ2-5; v_call: TRBV7-2; clone_size: once; cdr3_aa: CASRGVPKETQYF; cdr3_nt: TGTGCCAGCAGGGGTGTCCCTAAAGAGACCCAGTACTTC
d_call: TRBD1; j_call: TRBJ1-5; v_call: TRBV6-2/TRBV6-3; clone_size: NA; cdr3_aa: CASSSQETGGGQPQHF; cdr3_nt: TGTGCCAGCAGTTCCCAGGAGACAGGGGGCGGTCAGCCCCAGCATTTT